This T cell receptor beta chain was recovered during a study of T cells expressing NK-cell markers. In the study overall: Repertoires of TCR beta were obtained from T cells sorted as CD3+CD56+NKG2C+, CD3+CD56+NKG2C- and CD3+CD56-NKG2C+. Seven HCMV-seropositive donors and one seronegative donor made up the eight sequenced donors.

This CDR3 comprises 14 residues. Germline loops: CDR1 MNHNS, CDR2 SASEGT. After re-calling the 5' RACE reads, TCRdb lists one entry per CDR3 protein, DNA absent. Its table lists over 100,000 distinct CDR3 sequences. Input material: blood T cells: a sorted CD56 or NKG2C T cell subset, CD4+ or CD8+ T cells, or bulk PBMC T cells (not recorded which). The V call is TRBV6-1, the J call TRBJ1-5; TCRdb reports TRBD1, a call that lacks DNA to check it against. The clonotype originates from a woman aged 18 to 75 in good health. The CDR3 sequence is CASSETGYYQPQHF.